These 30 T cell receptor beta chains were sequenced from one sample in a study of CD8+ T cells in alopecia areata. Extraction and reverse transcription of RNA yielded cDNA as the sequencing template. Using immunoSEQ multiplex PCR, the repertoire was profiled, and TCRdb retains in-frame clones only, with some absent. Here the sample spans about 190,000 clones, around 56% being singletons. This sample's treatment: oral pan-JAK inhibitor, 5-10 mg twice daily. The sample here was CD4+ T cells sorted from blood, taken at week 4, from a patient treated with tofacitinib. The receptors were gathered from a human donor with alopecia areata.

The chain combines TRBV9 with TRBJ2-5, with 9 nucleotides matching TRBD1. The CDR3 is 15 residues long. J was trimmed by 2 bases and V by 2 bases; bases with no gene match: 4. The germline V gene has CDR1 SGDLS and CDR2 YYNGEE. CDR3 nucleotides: TGTGCCAGCAGCGTCGGGACAGGGCAACAAGAGACCCAGTACTTC. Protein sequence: CASSVGTGQQETQYF.

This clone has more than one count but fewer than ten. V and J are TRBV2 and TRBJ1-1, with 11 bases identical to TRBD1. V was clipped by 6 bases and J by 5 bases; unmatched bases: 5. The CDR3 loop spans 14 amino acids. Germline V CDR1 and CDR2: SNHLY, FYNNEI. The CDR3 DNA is TGTGCCAGCAGGGGGACAGGGGGAGTGACTGAAGCTTTCTTT. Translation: CASRGTGGVTEAFF.

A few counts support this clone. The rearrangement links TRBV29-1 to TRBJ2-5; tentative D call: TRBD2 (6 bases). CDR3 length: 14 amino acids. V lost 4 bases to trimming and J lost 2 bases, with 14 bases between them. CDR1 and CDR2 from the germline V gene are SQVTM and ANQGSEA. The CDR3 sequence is CSVVSGSGQETQYF. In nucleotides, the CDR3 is TGCAGCGTTGTAAGTGGTAGCGGACAAGAGACCCAGTACTTC.

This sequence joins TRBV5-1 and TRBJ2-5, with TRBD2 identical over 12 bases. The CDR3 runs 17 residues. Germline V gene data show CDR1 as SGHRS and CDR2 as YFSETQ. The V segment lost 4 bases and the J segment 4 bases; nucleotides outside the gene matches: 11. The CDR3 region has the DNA TGCGCCAGCAGCCCGGGAGGACTAGCGGGAACTCGAGAGACCCAGTACTTC. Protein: CASSPGGLAGTRETQYF.

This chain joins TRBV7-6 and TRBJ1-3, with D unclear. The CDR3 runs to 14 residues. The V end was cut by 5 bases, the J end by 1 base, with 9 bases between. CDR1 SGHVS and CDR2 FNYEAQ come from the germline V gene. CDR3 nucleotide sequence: TGTGCCAGCAGCCTGAGAGGGTCTGGAAACACCATATATTTT. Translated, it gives CASSLRGSGNTIYF.

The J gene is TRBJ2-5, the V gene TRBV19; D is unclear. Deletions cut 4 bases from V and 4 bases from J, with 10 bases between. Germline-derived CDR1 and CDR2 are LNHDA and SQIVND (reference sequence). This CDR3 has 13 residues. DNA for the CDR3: TGTGCCAGTAGTAGGAGCGTCCGAGAGACCCAGTACTTC. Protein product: CASSRSVRETQYF.

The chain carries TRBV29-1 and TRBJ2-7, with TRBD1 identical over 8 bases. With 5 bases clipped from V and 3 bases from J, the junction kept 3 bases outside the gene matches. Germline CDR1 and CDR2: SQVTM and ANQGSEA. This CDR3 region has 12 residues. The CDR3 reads CSVLGQDYEQYF. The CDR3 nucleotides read TGCAGCGTTTTGGGACAGGACTACGAGCAGTACTTC.

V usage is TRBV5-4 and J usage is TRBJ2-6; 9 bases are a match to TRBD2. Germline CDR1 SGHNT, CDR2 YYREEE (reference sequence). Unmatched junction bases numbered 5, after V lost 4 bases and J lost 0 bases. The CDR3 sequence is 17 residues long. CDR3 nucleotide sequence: TGTGCCAGCAGCCATGCGGGGGGGAGCTCTGGGGCCAACGTCCTGACTTTC. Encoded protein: CASSHAGGSSGANVLTF.

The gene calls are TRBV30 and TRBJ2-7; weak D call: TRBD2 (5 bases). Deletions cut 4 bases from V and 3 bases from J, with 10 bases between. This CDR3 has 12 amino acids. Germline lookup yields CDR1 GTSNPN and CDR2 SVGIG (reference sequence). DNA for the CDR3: TGTGCCTGGAAGGACTTAGGCTACGAGCAGTACTTC. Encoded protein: CAWKDLGYEQYF. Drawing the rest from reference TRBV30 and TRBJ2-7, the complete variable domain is SQTIHQWPATLVQPVGSPLSLECTVEGTSNPNLYWYRQAAGRGLQLLFYSVGIGQISSEVPQNLSASRPQDRQFILSSKKLLLSDSGFYLCAWKDLGYEQYFGPGTRLTVT.

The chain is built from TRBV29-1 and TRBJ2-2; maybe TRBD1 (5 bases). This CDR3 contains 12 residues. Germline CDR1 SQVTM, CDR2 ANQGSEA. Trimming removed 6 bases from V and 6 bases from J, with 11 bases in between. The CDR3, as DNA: TGCAGCGTCCTCCAGGGTTCCGGGGAGCTGTTTTTT. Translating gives CSVLQGSGELFF.

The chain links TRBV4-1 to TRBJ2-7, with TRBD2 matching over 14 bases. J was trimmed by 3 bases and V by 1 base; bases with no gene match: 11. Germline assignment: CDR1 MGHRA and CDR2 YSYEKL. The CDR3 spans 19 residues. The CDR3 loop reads CASSQGLEGLAGVVYEQYF. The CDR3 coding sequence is TGCGCCAGCAGCCAAGGACTTGAGGGACTAGCGGGAGTTGTCTACGAGCAGTACTTC.

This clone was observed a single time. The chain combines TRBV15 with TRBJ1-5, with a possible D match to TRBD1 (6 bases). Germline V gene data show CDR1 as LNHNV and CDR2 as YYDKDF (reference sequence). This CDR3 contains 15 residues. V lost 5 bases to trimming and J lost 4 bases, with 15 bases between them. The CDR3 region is CATSGTGSGNQPQHF. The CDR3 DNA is TGTGCCACCAGCGGAACAGGGTCCGGGAATCAGCCCCAGCATTTT.

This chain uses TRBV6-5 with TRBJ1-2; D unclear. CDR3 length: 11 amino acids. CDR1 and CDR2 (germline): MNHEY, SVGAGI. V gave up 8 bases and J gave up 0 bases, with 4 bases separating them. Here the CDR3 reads CASGANYGYTF. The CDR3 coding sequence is TGTGCCAGCGGAGCTAACTATGGCTACACCTTC.

The CDR3: CASSLAGGRPQHF. Here the CDR3 DNA reads TGTGCCAGCAGCTTAGCGGGGGGGCGGCCCCAGCATTTT. The J gene is TRBJ1-5, the V gene TRBV7-9; perhaps TRBD1 as D (6 bases). From germline, CDR1 is SEHNR and CDR2 FQNEAQ (reference sequence). Trimming pared 0 bases from V and 9 bases from J, leaving 9 bases between. The CDR3 spans 13 residues.

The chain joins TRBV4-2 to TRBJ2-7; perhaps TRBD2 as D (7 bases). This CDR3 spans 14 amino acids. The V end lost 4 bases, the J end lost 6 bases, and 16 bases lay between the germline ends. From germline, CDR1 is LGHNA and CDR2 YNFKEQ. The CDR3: CASSPTSRGGEQYF. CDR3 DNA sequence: TGTGCCAGCAGCCCCACCAGTAGGGGGGGCGAGCAGTACTTC.

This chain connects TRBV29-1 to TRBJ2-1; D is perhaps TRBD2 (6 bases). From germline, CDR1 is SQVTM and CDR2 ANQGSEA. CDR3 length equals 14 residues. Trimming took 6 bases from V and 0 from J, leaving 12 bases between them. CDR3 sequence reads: CSVRRGGSYNEQFF. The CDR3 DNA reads TGCAGCGTCCGGAGGGGCGGCTCCTACAATGAGCAGTTCTTC.

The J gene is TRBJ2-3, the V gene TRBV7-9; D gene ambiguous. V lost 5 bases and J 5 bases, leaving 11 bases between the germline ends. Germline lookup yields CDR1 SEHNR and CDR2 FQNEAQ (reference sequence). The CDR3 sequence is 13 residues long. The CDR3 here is CASSQPVEDTQYF. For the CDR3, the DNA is TGTGCCAGCAGCCAACCTGTGGAAGATACGCAGTATTTT.

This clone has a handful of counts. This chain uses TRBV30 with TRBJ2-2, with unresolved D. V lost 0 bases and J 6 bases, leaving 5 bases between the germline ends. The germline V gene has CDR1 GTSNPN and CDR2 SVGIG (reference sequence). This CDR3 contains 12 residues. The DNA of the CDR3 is TGTGCCTGGAGTGTACGTTCCGGGGAGCTGTTTTTT. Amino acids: CAWSVRSGELFF.

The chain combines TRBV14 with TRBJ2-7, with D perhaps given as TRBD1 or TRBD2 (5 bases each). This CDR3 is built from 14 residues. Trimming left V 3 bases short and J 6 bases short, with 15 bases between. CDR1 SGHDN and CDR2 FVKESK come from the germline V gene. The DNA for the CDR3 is TGTGCCAGCAGCCACAGCACCAGGGCGGGCGAGCAGTACTTC. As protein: CASSHSTRAGEQYF.

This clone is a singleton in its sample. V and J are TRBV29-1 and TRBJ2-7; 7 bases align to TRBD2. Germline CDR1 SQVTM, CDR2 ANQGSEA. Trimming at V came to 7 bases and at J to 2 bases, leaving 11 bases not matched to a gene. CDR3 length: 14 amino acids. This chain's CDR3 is CSASTSVSAYEQYF. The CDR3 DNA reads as TGCAGCGCTTCTACTAGCGTAAGCGCCTACGAGCAGTACTTC.

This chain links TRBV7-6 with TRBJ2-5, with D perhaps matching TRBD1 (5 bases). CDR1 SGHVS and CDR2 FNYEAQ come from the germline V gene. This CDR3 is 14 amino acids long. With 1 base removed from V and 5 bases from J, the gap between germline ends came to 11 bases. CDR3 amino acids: CASSLGGRAETQYF. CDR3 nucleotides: TGTGCCAGCAGCTTAGGCGGCAGGGCCGAGACCCAGTACTTC.

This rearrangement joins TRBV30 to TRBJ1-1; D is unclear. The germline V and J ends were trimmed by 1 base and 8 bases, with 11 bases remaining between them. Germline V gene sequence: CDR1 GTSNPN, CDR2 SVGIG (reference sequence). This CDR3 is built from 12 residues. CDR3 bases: TGTGCCTGGAGTGGTAGGACCGAAGAAGCTTTCTTT. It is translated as CAWSGRTEEAFF.

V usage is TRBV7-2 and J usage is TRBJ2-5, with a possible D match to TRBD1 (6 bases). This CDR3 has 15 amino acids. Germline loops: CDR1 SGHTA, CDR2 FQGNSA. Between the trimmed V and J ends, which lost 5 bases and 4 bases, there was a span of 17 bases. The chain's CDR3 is CASSLLIQGGETQYF. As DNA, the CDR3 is TGTGCCAGCAGCCTTTTGATACAGGGTGGAGAGACCCAGTACTTC.

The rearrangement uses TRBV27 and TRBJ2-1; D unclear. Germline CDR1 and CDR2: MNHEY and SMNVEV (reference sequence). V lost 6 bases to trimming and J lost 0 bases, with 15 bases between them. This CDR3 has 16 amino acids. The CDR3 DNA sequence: TGTGCCAGCAGCTCATCGAGGTGGGGCTCCTACAATGAGCAGTTCTTC. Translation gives CASSSSRWGSYNEQFF.

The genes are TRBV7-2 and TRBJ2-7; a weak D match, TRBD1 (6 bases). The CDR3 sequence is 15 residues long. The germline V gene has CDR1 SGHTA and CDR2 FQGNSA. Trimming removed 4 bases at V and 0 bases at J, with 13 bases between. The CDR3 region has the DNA TGTGCCAGCAGCTATGGGACATACAGCTCCTACGAGCAGTACTTC. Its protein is CASSYGTYSSYEQYF.

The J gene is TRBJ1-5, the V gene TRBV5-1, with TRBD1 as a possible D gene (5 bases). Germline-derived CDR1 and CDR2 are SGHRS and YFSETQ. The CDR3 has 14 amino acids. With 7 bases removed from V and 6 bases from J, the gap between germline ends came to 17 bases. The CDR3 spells CASPTRGERQPQHF. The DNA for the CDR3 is TGCGCCAGCCCGACGAGGGGTGAACGTCAGCCCCAGCATTTT.

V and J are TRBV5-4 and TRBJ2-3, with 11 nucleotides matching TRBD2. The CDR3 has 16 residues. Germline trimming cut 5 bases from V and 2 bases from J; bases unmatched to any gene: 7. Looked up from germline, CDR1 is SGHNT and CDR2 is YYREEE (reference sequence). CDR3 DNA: TGTGCCAGCAGAACCGGGACTAGCGGATCCACAGATACGCAGTATTTT. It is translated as CASRTGTSGSTDTQYF.

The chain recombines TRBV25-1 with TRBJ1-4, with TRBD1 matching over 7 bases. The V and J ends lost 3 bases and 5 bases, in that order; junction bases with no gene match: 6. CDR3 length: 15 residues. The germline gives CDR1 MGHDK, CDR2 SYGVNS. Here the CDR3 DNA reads TGTGCCAGCAGTGACCGGACAGGTAGAAATGAAAAACTGTTTTTT. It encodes CASSDRTGRNEKLFF. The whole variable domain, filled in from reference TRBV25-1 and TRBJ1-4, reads EADIYQTPRYLVIGTGKKITLECSQTMGHDKMYWYQQDPGMELHLIHYSYGVNSTEKGDLSSESTVSRIRTEHFPLTLESARPSHTSQYLCASSDRTGRNEKLFFGSGTQLSVL.

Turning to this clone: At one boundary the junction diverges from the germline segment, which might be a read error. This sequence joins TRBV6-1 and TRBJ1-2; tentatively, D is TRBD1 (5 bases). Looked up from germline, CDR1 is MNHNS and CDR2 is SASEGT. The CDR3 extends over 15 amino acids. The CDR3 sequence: CAISEAPTQGYGYTF. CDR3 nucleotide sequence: TGTGCCATCAGTGAAGCGCCGACGCAGGGCTATGGCTACACCTTC.

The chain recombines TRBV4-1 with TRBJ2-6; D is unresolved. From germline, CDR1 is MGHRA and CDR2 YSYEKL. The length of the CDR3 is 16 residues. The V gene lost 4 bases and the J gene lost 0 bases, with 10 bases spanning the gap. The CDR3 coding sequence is TGCGCCAGCAGCCCGACACTTAGCTCTGGGGCCAACGTCCTGACTTTC. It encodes CASSPTLSSGANVLTF.